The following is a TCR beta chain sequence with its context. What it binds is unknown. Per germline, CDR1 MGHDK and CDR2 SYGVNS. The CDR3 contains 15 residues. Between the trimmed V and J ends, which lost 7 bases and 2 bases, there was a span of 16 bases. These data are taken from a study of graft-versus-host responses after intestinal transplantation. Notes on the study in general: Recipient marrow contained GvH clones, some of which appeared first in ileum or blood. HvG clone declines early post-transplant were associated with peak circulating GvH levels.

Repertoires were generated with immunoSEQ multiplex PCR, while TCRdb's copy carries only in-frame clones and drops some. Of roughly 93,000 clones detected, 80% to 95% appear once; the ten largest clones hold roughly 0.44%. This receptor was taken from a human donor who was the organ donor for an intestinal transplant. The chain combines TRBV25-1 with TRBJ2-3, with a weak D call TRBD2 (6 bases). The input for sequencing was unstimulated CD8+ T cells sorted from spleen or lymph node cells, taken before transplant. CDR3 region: CASTPGDSYTDTQYF. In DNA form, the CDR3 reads TGTGCCAGCACCCCTGGGGACTCCTACACAGATACGCAGTATTTT.